A selection of T cell receptor beta chains follows, all from one sample in a study of blood T cell repertoires in COVID-19. TCRdb's copy holds only in-frame clones and misses some; the assay was immunoSEQ multiplex PCR. The sample gives 30,000 to 45,000 clones, around 80% of which show up once; 10% is in the top ten. The specimen sequenced was peripheral blood. The receptors shown here come from a man between 60 and 75 years old in a cohort sampled during active COVID-19. The CDR3 runs from the conserved cysteine through the conserved F or W. The D gene is left open where the match is weak. Some rows have no size entry. The others give once, few or many, or a class for an expanded clone.

d_call	v_call	j_call	clone_size	cdr3_aa	cdr3_nt
TRBD2	TRBV4-1	TRBJ2-7	NA	CASSQGLAGVDEQYF	TGCGCCAGCAGCCAGGGCCTAGCGGGAGTCGACGAGCAGTACTTC
NA	TRBV20-1	TRBJ1-1	NA	CSASLTRANTEAFF	TGCAGTGCTAGTTTAACCAGGGCGAACACTGAAGCTTTCTTT
NA	TRBV10-2	TRBJ1-1	NA	CASRAYRNNEAFF	TGCGCCAGCAGGGCCTACAGAAACAATGAAGCTTTCTTT
NA	TRBV4-3	TRBJ1-2	NA	CASSQGAGLYYGYTF	TGCGCCAGCAGCCAAGGGGCGGGACTGTACTATGGCTACACCTTC
TRBD2	TRBV12-5	TRBJ2-3	NA	CASGGLAGVVDTQYF	TGTGCTAGTGGTGGACTAGCGGGAGTGGTAGATACGCAGTATTTT
NA	TRBV11-2	TRBJ2-1	NA	CASSLSLTSFGVSEQFF	TGTGCCAGCAGCTTATCCCTTACTAGCTTTGGGGTGTCTGAGCAGTTCTTC
TRBD1	TRBV30	TRBJ2-7	NA	CAWSTGQAYEQYF	TGTGCCTGGAGTACGGGACAGGCCTACGAGCAGTACTTC
NA	TRBV27	TRBJ2-6	few	CASRSPPNVLTF	TGTGCCAGCAGGTCTCCCCCCAACGTCCTGACTTTC
NA	TRBV27	TRBJ1-1	NA	CASSPRGDPLNTEAFF	TGTGCCAGCAGTCCCCGGGGGGACCCCTTGAACACTGAAGCTTTCTTT
TRBD1	TRBV19	TRBJ2-2	NA	CASSRQGASTGELFF	TGTGCCAGTAGTAGACAGGGGGCGAGCACCGGGGAGCTGTTTTTT
TRBD2	TRBV30	TRBJ2-3	NA	CACPGAAGSTDTQYF	TGTGCCTGCCCCGGGGCAGCGGGGAGCACAGATACGCAGTATTTT
NA	TRBV19	TRBJ1-5	once	CASTLGDWSQPQHF	TGTGCCAGTACCCTAGGGGATTGGAGTCAGCCCCAGCATTTT
NA	TRBV7-3	TRBJ2-3	NA	CASSFSGTDTDTQYF	TGTGCCAGCAGCTTTTCCGGGACTGACACAGATACGCAGTATTTT
NA	TRBV28	TRBJ2-7	NA	CASSLRGYEQYF	TGTGCCAGCAGCCTCCGGGGCTACGAGCAGTACTTC
TRBD1	TRBV27	TRBJ1-2	few	CASSLTGQGYVNGYTF	TGTGCCAGCAGTTTAACAGGACAGGGTTATGTGAATGGCTACACCTTC
TRBD1	TRBV11-3	TRBJ2-4	once	CASSSRTGAAKNIQYF	TGTGCCAGCAGCTCACGGACAGGGGCAGCCAAAAACATTCAGTACTTC
NA	TRBV5-1	TRBJ1-1	NA	CASPDTEAFF	TGCGCCAGCCCTGACACTGAAGCTTTCTTT
TRBD1	TRBV11-1	TRBJ1-1	NA	CASSLEQGITEAFF	TGTGCCAGCAGCTTAGAACAGGGGATTACTGAAGCTTTCTTT
TRBD1	TRBV18	TRBJ2-3	NA	CASSPNQRGTGLTDTQYF	TGTGCCAGCTCACCTAATCAAAGGGGGACAGGGCTCACAGATACGCAGTATTTT
NA	TRBV9	TRBJ1-3	NA	CASSGLPSGNTIYF	TGTGCCAGCTCAGGGCTACCCTCTGGAAACACCATATATTTT
TRBD1	TRBV18	TRBJ2-2	NA	CASSPSGTGGGTGELFF	TGTGCCAGCTCACCATCCGGGACAGGGGGTGGCACCGGGGAGCTGTTTTTT
NA	TRBV28	TRBJ1-6	NA	CASSLAGYGSPLHF	TGTGCCAGCAGTTTGGCGGGTTACGGATCACCCCTCCACTTT
NA	TRBV18	TRBJ2-2	NA	CASSPPNRATGELFF	TGTGCCAGCTCACCACCAAACAGGGCCACCGGGGAGCTGTTTTTT
TRBD1	TRBV28	TRBJ2-7	NA	CASSSPGTGSSYEQYF	TGTGCCAGCAGTTCCCCCGGGACAGGGAGCTCCTACGAGCAGTACTTC
NA	TRBV9	TRBJ2-6	NA	CASSVSGTGANVLTF	TGTGCCAGCAGCGTTTCCGGGACAGGGGCCAACGTCCTGACTTTC
NA	TRBV30	TRBJ2-1	NA	CAWAGGVTYNEQFF	TGTGCCTGGGCCGGAGGGGTCACCTACAATGAGCAGTTCTTC
TRBD2	TRBV30	TRBJ2-1	NA	CAWSALAGGLNEQFF	TGTGCCTGGAGTGCCTTAGCGGGAGGGCTCAATGAGCAGTTCTTC
NA	TRBV5-5	TRBJ1-5	NA	CASSPTAGFNQPQHF	TGTGCCAGCAGCCCCACCGCAGGGTTCAATCAGCCCCAGCATTTT
NA	TRBV4-3	TRBJ1-1	once	CASSQDMTENTEAFF	TGCGCCAGCAGCCAAGATATGACAGAGAACACTGAAGCTTTCTTT
TRBD1	TRBV3-1/TRBV3-2	TRBJ2-3	NA	CASRASYRGIDTQYF	TGTGCCAGCAGGGCCTCTTACAGGGGTATAGATACGCAGTATTTT
TRBD2	TRBV9	TRBJ2-1	NA	CASSVGGSGRDEQFF	TGTGCCAGCAGCGTAGGTGGTAGCGGGAGGGATGAGCAGTTCTTC
TRBD2	TRBV11-3	TRBJ2-3	NA	CASSLRTSGGTDTQYF	TGTGCCAGCAGCTTACGCACTAGCGGGGGCACAGATACGCAGTATTTT
TRBD1	TRBV19	TRBJ1-5	NA	CASSDRAPGQPQHF	TGTGCCAGTAGTGACAGGGCCCCGGGTCAGCCCCAGCATTTT
NA	TRBV18	TRBJ1-1	NA	CASSPSTGNTEAFF	TGTGCCAGCTCACCGTCGACGGGTAACACTGAAGCTTTCTTT
NA	TRBV10-3	TRBJ1-1	NA	CAISITGSDTEAFF	TGTGCCATCAGTATTACAGGGTCTGACACTGAAGCTTTCTTT
NA	TRBV4-2	TRBJ2-3	once	CASSQLRGTDTQYF	TGTGCCAGCAGCCAACTTCGCGGGACAGATACGCAGTATTTT
NA	TRBV19	TRBJ1-1	NA	CASSIGAVNTEAFF	TGTGCCAGTAGTATAGGGGCAGTGAACACTGAAGCTTTCTTT
TRBD1	TRBV11-2	TRBJ1-6	NA	CASSLETGGNSPLHF	TGTGCCAGCAGCTTAGAAACAGGGGGCAATTCACCCCTCCACTTT
NA	TRBV10-3	TRBJ1-5	NA	CATQGEGNQPQHF	TGTGCCACCCAAGGGGAAGGCAATCAGCCCCAGCATTTT
TRBD1	TRBV19	TRBJ1-1	NA	CASRDKPGQGNTEAFF	TGTGCCAGTAGAGACAAACCGGGACAGGGGAACACTGAAGCTTTCTTT
NA	TRBV4-1	TRBJ2-3	NA	CASSHRGDTQYF	TGCGCCAGCAGCCACCGGGGGGATACGCAGTATTTT